Listed below are T cell receptor beta chains from one sample, sequenced in a study of blood T cells in healthy people across ages. TCRdb re-called the 5' RACE reads with MiXCR, one entry per CDR3 protein. The table includes about 1.6 million distinct CDR3 sequences, about 35% detected once. The specimen was blood. These receptors originate from a woman in her twenties or thirties in good health. The CDR3 runs from the conserved cysteine through the conserved F or W. The D gene is left open where the match is weak. The listing skips clone size in some rows; elsewhere it reads once, few, many or a size class.

v_call: TRBV6-6; clone_size: few; j_call: TRBJ2-7; d_call: NA; cdr3_nt: TGTGCCAGCAGTTTAATGGGCCCGAGCTCCTACGAGCAGTACTTC; cdr3_aa: CASSLMGPSSYEQYF
v_call: TRBV9; clone_size: NA; j_call: TRBJ2-3; d_call: TRBD1; cdr3_nt: TGTGCCAGCAGCGTAGCTGGACAGGGGGCCGCAGATACGCAGTATTTT; cdr3_aa: CASSVAGQGAADTQYF
v_call: TRBV7-2; clone_size: few; j_call: TRBJ2-3; d_call: TRBD1; cdr3_nt: TGTGCCAGCAGCTTTGACAGGGGGTCAGATACGCAGTATTTT; cdr3_aa: CASSFDRGSDTQYF
v_call: TRBV9; clone_size: NA; j_call: TRBJ2-3; d_call: TRBD2; cdr3_nt: TGTGCCAGCAGCCCCAGCGGGGGGATAACAGATACGCAGTATTTT; cdr3_aa: CASSPSGGITDTQYF
v_call: TRBV29-1; clone_size: NA; j_call: TRBJ1-5; d_call: TRBD1; cdr3_nt: TGCAGCGTTGCGACAGGGGGTAGCCTAAGCAATCAGCCCCAGCATTTT; cdr3_aa: CSVATGGSLSNQPQHF
v_call: TRBV4-1; clone_size: NA; j_call: TRBJ2-1; d_call: TRBD2; cdr3_nt: TGCGCCAGCAGCCAACCGATGCGGGAGCGGACCCCCCGGTTCTTC; cdr3_aa: CASSQPMRERTPRFF
v_call: TRBV7-2; clone_size: many; j_call: TRBJ2-7; d_call: NA; cdr3_nt: TGTGCCAGCAGCGTAAGAAACGAGCAGTACTTC; cdr3_aa: CASSVRNEQYF
v_call: TRBV12-3/TRBV12-4; clone_size: NA; j_call: TRBJ2-1; d_call: TRBD2; cdr3_nt: TGTGCCAGCAGTACTAGCGGGGGGGCATATAATGAGCAGTTCTTC; cdr3_aa: CASSTSGGAYNEQFF
v_call: TRBV6-1; clone_size: few; j_call: TRBJ2-5; d_call: TRBD2; cdr3_nt: TGTGCCAGCAGTGTTAGGGGACTAGCCGTCCAGACCCAGTACTTC; cdr3_aa: CASSVRGLAVQTQYF
v_call: TRBV7-2; clone_size: NA; j_call: TRBJ2-4; d_call: NA; cdr3_nt: TGTGCCAGCAGCTCCCGGCGGGTTGAAAACATTCAGTACTTC; cdr3_aa: CASSSRRVENIQYF
v_call: TRBV20-1; clone_size: few; j_call: TRBJ2-3; d_call: TRBD2; cdr3_nt: TGCAGTGCTAGCTATAGCGGGAGGGGAGATACGCAGTATTTT; cdr3_aa: CSASYSGRGDTQYF
v_call: TRBV20-1; clone_size: NA; j_call: TRBJ2-1; d_call: TRBD2; cdr3_nt: TGCAGTGCTGTGACTAGCGAATACAATGAGCAGTTCTTC; cdr3_aa: CSAVTSEYNEQFF
v_call: TRBV5-1; clone_size: NA; j_call: TRBJ1-2; d_call: NA; cdr3_nt: TGCGCCAGCAGCTTGTGGGGGGCGGACTATGGCTACACCTTC; cdr3_aa: CASSLWGADYGYTF
v_call: TRBV11-2; clone_size: few; j_call: TRBJ1-2; d_call: NA; cdr3_nt: TGTGCCAGCAGCTTAGGTTGGACGGATTTCGTAGGCTACACCTTC; cdr3_aa: CASSLGWTDFVGYTF
v_call: TRBV27; clone_size: few; j_call: TRBJ1-1; d_call: NA; cdr3_nt: TGTGCCAGCAGCCCAGGACGAAGCACTGAAGCTTTCTTT; cdr3_aa: CASSPGRSTEAFF
v_call: TRBV5-1; clone_size: many; j_call: TRBJ2-3; d_call: TRBD2; cdr3_nt: TGCGCCAGCAGCTTTAGCGGGAGGGGCACAGATACGCAGTATTTT; cdr3_aa: CASSFSGRGTDTQYF
v_call: TRBV28; clone_size: NA; j_call: TRBJ2-1; d_call: NA; cdr3_nt: TGTGCCAGCAGTTTATGGGGACTGGGGAATGAGCAGTTCTTC; cdr3_aa: CASSLWGLGNEQFF
v_call: TRBV5-1; clone_size: NA; j_call: TRBJ2-3; d_call: NA; cdr3_nt: TGCGCCAGCAAATCAGGCACAGATACGCAGTATTTT; cdr3_aa: CASKSGTDTQYF
v_call: TRBV10-2; clone_size: few; j_call: TRBJ2-7; d_call: TRBD1; cdr3_nt: TGCGCCAGCAGTGAGTTACAGGGGGCACACGAGCAGTACTTC; cdr3_aa: CASSELQGAHEQYF
v_call: TRBV20-1; clone_size: few; j_call: TRBJ2-5; d_call: TRBD1; cdr3_nt: TGCAGTGCTCAGAGCTGGGCCGCACAGGGGGCGCAGGTACCAACCCAAGAGACCCAGTACTTC; cdr3_aa: CSAQSWAAQGAQVPTQETQYF
v_call: TRBV3-1; clone_size: NA; j_call: TRBJ2-3; d_call: NA; cdr3_nt: TGTGCCAGCAGCCAAGATAAGGGGGAATACACAGATACGCAGTATTTT; cdr3_aa: CASSQDKGEYTDTQYF
v_call: TRBV28; clone_size: NA; j_call: TRBJ2-7; d_call: NA; cdr3_nt: TGTGCCAGCAGTTTAACCCCCGGGGCCTCCTACGAGCAGTACTTC; cdr3_aa: CASSLTPGASYEQYF
v_call: TRBV7-2; clone_size: NA; j_call: TRBJ1-4; d_call: TRBD1; cdr3_nt: TGTGCCAGCAGCCCTACAGGGGGAGAAAAACTGTTTTTT; cdr3_aa: CASSPTGGEKLFF
v_call: TRBV12-3/TRBV12-4; clone_size: few; j_call: TRBJ2-3; d_call: NA; cdr3_nt: TGTGCCAGCAGTCCTCCTTTTCTCGGACCTCCCAGGGATACGCAGTATTTT; cdr3_aa: CASSPPFLGPPRDTQYF
v_call: TRBV20-1; clone_size: NA; j_call: TRBJ1-5; d_call: TRBD1; cdr3_nt: TGCAATGCTTCCAGGGACAGGGGGTTTCAGCCCCAGCATTTT; cdr3_aa: CNASRDRGFQPQHF
v_call: TRBV24-1; clone_size: few; j_call: TRBJ2-5; d_call: NA; cdr3_nt: TGTGCCACCAGTGATTTGATCTTCAGGAAGACGACCCAGTACTTC; cdr3_aa: CATSDLIFRKTTQYF
v_call: TRBV7-2; clone_size: NA; j_call: TRBJ2-1; d_call: NA; cdr3_nt: TGTGCCAGCAGCTCGGGACTCCCACACTACAATGAGCAGTTCTTC; cdr3_aa: CASSSGLPHYNEQFF
v_call: TRBV28; clone_size: once; j_call: TRBJ2-3; d_call: TRBD2; cdr3_nt: TGTGCCAGCAGTTTATACGAAGGCGGTACCCGCGCGGGAGGGGAGGAGGATACGCAGTATTTT; cdr3_aa: CASSLYEGGTRAGGEEDTQYF
v_call: TRBV2; clone_size: NA; j_call: TRBJ1-6; d_call: NA; cdr3_nt: TGTGCCAGCCACGACGGAGGGAATTCACCCCTCCACTTT; cdr3_aa: CASHDGGNSPLHF
v_call: TRBV5-1; clone_size: NA; j_call: TRBJ2-6; d_call: NA; cdr3_nt: TGCGCCAGCAGCTTGGATTCAGTAGGGGCTGGGGCCAACGTCCTGACTTTC; cdr3_aa: CASSLDSVGAGANVLTF
v_call: TRBV4-1; clone_size: many; j_call: TRBJ2-7; d_call: TRBD2; cdr3_nt: TGCGCCAGCAGCCTAGGACTAGCGGGTCACTCCTACGAGCAGTACTTC; cdr3_aa: CASSLGLAGHSYEQYF
v_call: TRBV4-1; clone_size: NA; j_call: TRBJ2-1; d_call: TRBD2; cdr3_nt: TGCGCCAGCACCAAGAATGCATTGGCGGGGGAGCTCAATGAGCAGTTCTTC; cdr3_aa: CASTKNALAGELNEQFF
v_call: TRBV6-5; clone_size: few; j_call: TRBJ2-3; d_call: NA; cdr3_nt: TGTGCCAGCTGTCTACGCGCGACCACAGATACGCAGTATTTT; cdr3_aa: CASCLRATTDTQYF
v_call: TRBV7-2; clone_size: many; j_call: TRBJ2-1; d_call: NA; cdr3_nt: TGTGCCAGCAGCTTACTTGCTAGCTCCTACAATGAGCAGTTCTTC; cdr3_aa: CASSLLASSYNEQFF
v_call: TRBV5-1; clone_size: NA; j_call: TRBJ2-1; d_call: NA; cdr3_nt: TGCGCCAACAGCTTGGGAGCTCGTTCCAACAATGAGCAGTTCTTC; cdr3_aa: CANSLGARSNNEQFF
v_call: TRBV28; clone_size: few; j_call: TRBJ2-7; d_call: TRBD1; cdr3_nt: TGTGCCAGCAGCCAGTATTCCGGGACAGGGGGCTACGAGCAGTACTTC; cdr3_aa: CASSQYSGTGGYEQYF
v_call: TRBV12-3/TRBV12-4; clone_size: NA; j_call: TRBJ2-1; d_call: TRBD2; cdr3_nt: TGTGCCAGCACCCTCGGGACTAGCGGGGGGGGTGAGCAGTTCTTC; cdr3_aa: CASTLGTSGGGEQFF
v_call: TRBV4-1; clone_size: few; j_call: TRBJ2-5; d_call: TRBD2; cdr3_nt: TGCGCCAGCAGCCAAGATAGCCTAGCGGGAGGATTGACCCAGTACTTC; cdr3_aa: CASSQDSLAGGLTQYF
v_call: TRBV15; clone_size: NA; j_call: TRBJ1-2; d_call: TRBD1; cdr3_nt: TGTGCCACCAGCAGAGATCGGACAGGGAAGGGTCCGCGCGGCTACACCTTC; cdr3_aa: CATSRDRTGKGPRGYTF
v_call: TRBV20-1; clone_size: few; j_call: TRBJ2-1; d_call: TRBD2; cdr3_nt: TGCAGTGCTAGAGATCTCTCAGCGGGAGGGCTACACAATGAGCAGTTCTTC; cdr3_aa: CSARDLSAGGLHNEQFF
v_call: TRBV10-3; clone_size: few; j_call: TRBJ2-1; d_call: TRBD1; cdr3_nt: TGTGCCATCAGTGGGGGACAGAGGCAGGCTAATGAGCAGTTCTTC; cdr3_aa: CAISGGQRQANEQFF
v_call: TRBV3-1; clone_size: NA; j_call: TRBJ2-1; d_call: NA; cdr3_nt: TGTGCCAGCAGCCACGGGGAGCGGCCCTACAATGAGCAGTTCTTC; cdr3_aa: CASSHGERPYNEQFF
v_call: TRBV7-9; clone_size: once; j_call: TRBJ2-7; d_call: NA; cdr3_nt: TGTGCCAGCAGCTCCAACACACCTACCTACGAGCAGTACTTC; cdr3_aa: CASSSNTPTYEQYF
v_call: TRBV9; clone_size: NA; j_call: TRBJ2-1; d_call: TRBD1; cdr3_nt: TGTGCCAGCAGTGGGGACAGGGGCGGCAATGAGCAGTTCTTC; cdr3_aa: CASSGDRGGNEQFF
v_call: TRBV7-6; clone_size: NA; j_call: TRBJ2-5; d_call: NA; cdr3_nt: TGTGCCAGCAGCCCCACAGTACGGGACGGGAGAGAGACCCAGTACTTC; cdr3_aa: CASSPTVRDGRETQYF
v_call: TRBV10-2; clone_size: NA; j_call: TRBJ2-1; d_call: TRBD2; cdr3_nt: TGCGCCAGCAGTGATCCCGCGGGACTACATGAGCAGTTCTTC; cdr3_aa: CASSDPAGLHEQFF
v_call: TRBV7-2; clone_size: NA; j_call: TRBJ2-1; d_call: NA; cdr3_nt: TGTGCCAGCAGCTTAACGTTTGGGCTAGCCATCTTGGGTGAGCAGTTCTTC; cdr3_aa: CASSLTFGLAILGEQFF
v_call: TRBV29-1; clone_size: NA; j_call: TRBJ2-1; d_call: NA; cdr3_nt: TGCAGCGTTGAAGCGCAGCCCCCTTGCAATGAGCAGTTCTTC; cdr3_aa: CSVEAQPPCNEQFF
v_call: TRBV10-3; clone_size: NA; j_call: TRBJ2-1; d_call: NA; cdr3_nt: TGTGCCGTCAGTGAAAGGAGCGACAATGAGCAGTTCTTC; cdr3_aa: CAVSERSDNEQFF